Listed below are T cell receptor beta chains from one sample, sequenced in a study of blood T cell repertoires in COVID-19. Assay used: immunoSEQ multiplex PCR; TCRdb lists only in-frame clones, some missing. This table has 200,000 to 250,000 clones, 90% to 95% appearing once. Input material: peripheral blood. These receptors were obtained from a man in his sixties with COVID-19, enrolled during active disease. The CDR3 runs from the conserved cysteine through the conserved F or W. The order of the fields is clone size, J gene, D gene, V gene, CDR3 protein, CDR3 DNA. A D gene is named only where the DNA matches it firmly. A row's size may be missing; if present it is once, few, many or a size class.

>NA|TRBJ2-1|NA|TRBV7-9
CASSPPSSEGEQFF
TGTGCCAGCAGCCCACCCAGTAGTGAGGGTGAGCAGTTCTTC
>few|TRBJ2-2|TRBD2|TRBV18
CASSEGLAANTGELFF
TGTGCCAGCTCAGAAGGACTAGCGGCCAACACCGGGGAGCTGTTTTTT
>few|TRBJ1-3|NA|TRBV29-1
CSVGQAESGNTIYF
TGCAGCGTTGGACAGGCCGAGTCTGGAAACACCATATATTTT
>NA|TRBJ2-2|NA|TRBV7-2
CASSSGQLIGTGELFF
TGTGCCAGCAGCTCTGGACAGCTAATCGGCACCGGGGAGCTGTTTTTT
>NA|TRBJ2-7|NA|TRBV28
CASRLGRSSYEQYF
TGTGCCAGCAGACTGGGCCGTAGCTCCTACGAGCAGTACTTC
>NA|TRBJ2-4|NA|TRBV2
CASSVQVAKNIQYF
TGTGCCAGCAGTGTACAAGTAGCCAAAAACATTCAGTACTTC
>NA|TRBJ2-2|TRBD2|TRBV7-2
CASSFSGRAPGELFF
TGTGCCAGCAGCTTTAGCGGGAGGGCCCCCGGGGAGCTGTTTTTT
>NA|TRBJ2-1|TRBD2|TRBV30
CAWSRGLPNNEQFF
TGTGCCTGGAGTAGGGGACTACCAAACAATGAGCAGTTCTTC
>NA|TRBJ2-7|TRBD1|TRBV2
CASSKDRVYEQYF
TGTGCCAGCAGTAAGGACAGGGTTTACGAGCAGTACTTC
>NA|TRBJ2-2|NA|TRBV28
CASSSLRHARGELFF
TGTGCCAGCAGTTCCCTCCGACATGCCCGGGGGGAGCTGTTTTTT
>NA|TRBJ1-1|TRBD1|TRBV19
CASSRTGDTEAFF
TGTGCCAGTAGTAGAACAGGGGACACTGAAGCTTTCTTT
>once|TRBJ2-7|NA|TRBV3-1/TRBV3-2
CASSQDPREPTSSYEQYF
TGTGCCAGCAGCCAAGACCCCCGGGAGCCTACAAGCTCCTACGAGCAGTACTTC
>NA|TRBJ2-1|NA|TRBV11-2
CASSFPGLGGGSSYNEQFF
TGTGCCAGCAGTTTCCCGGGCCTAGGGGGGGGGAGCTCCTACAATGAGCAGTTCTTC
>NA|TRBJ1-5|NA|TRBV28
CASIRAGVSNQPQHF
TGTGCCAGCATCCGAGCGGGGGTTAGCAATCAGCCCCAGCATTTT
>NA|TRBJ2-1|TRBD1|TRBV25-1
CASALGRGPYNEQFF
TGTGCCAGCGCCTTGGGCAGGGGGCCCTACAATGAGCAGTTCTTC
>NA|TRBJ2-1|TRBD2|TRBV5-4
CASSSQAGGSYNEQFF
TGTGCCAGCAGCTCCCAAGCGGGAGGGAGCTACAATGAGCAGTTCTTC
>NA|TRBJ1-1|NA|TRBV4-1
CASSQRTPLMGTEAFF
TGCGCCAGCAGCCAAAGGACACCCCTAATGGGCACTGAAGCTTTCTTT
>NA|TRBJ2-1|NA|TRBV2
CASSEEVLTPYNEQFF
TGTGCCAGCAGTGAAGAAGTACTGACTCCTTACAATGAGCAGTTCTTC
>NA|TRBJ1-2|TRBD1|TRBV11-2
CASSWSGTAYGYTF
TGTGCCAGCAGCTGGTCCGGGACAGCCTATGGCTACACCTTC
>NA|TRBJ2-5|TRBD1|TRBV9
CASSSGQAMYQETQYF
TGTGCCAGCAGCAGTGGACAGGCGATGTACCAAGAGACCCAGTACTTC
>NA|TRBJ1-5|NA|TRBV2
CASSGQSGLGQPQHF
TGTGCCAGCAGCGGTCAGTCAGGACTGGGTCAGCCCCAGCATTTT
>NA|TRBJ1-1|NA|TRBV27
CASSLRRAVRMNTEAFF
TGTGCCAGCAGTTTAAGGAGGGCGGTACGGATGAACACTGAAGCTTTCTTT
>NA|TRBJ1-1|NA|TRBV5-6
CASSEPGRDTEAFF
TGTGCCAGCAGCGAACCGGGAAGGGACACTGAAGCTTTCTTT
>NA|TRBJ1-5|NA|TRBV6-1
CASSEVGRGSHQPQHF
TGTGCCAGCAGTGAAGTAGGTCGGGGGTCGCATCAGCCCCAGCATTTT
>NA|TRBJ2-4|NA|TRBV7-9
CASSLDPGAKNIQYF
TGTGCCAGCAGCTTAGACCCAGGGGCCAAAAACATTCAGTACTTC
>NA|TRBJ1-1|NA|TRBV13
CASSFRGGFAFF
TGTGCCAGCAGCTTCAGGGGCGGGTTTGCTTTCTTT
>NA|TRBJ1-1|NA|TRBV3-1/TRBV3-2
CASSHSGQTPEAFF
TGTGCCAGCAGCCATTCCGGACAAACACCCGAAGCTTTCTTT
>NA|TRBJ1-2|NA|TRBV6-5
CASSYDGQPNYGYTF
TGTGCCAGCAGTTACGATGGCCAACCTAACTATGGCTACACCTTC
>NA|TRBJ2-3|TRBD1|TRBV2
CASRRRRTGVYGTDTQYF
TGTGCCAGCAGGAGGAGGCGGACAGGGGTCTATGGAACAGATACGCAGTATTTT
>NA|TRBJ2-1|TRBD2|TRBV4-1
CASSRRTSGFSNEQFF
TGCGCCAGCAGCCGGAGGACTAGCGGGTTTAGCAATGAGCAGTTCTTC
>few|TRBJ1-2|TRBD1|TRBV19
CASSFRPGTGGYTF
TGTGCCAGTAGTTTCCGTCCCGGGACAGGGGGCTACACCTTC
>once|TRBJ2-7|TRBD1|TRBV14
CASSRRTGGLYEQYF
TGTGCCAGCAGCCGCCGGACAGGGGGTCTCTACGAGCAGTACTTC
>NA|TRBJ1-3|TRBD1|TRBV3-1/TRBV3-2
CASSRQGGNTIYF
TGTGCCAGCAGCAGACAGGGGGGGAACACCATATATTTT
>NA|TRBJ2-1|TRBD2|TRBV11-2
CASSLGLAGIGGQFF
TGTGCCAGCAGCTTGGGACTAGCGGGAATTGGGGGGCAGTTCTTC
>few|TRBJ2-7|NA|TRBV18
CASSPGQLYEQYF
TGTGCCAGCTCACCGGGGCAGCTCTACGAGCAGTACTTC
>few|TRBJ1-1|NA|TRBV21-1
CASSKGRETPKYTEAFF
TGTGCCAGCAGCAAAGGTCGAGAGACTCCAAAGTACACTGAAGCTTTCTTT
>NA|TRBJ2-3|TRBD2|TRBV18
CASSPNLAGSSTDTQYF
TGTGCCAGCTCACCGAACTTAGCGGGGTCTAGCACAGATACGCAGTATTTT
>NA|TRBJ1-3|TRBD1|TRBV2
CASSAPGQGAGRWSGNTIYF
TGTGCCAGCAGTGCTCCGGGACAGGGGGCGGGTAGATGGTCTGGAAACACCATATATTTT
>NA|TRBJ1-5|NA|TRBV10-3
CAISLDGEWQPQHF
TGTGCCATCAGTCTAGACGGCGAGTGGCAGCCCCAGCATTTT
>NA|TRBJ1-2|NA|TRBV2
CASNEGASGRGYTF
TGTGCCAGCAACGAAGGTGCCAGCGGACGTGGCTACACCTTC
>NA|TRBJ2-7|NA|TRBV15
CATSRDGGRVEQYF
TGTGCCACCAGCAGAGATGGTGGTAGAGTCGAGCAGTACTTC
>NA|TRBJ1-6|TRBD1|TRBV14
CASSQDGTGRSPLHF
TGTGCCAGCAGCCAAGACGGGACAGGGCGGTCACCCCTCCACTTT
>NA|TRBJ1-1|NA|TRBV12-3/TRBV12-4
CASSSTSNTEAFF
TGTGCCAGCAGTTCCACCAGTAACACTGAAGCTTTCTTT
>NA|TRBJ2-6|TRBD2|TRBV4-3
CASSQGLSGRHSGANVLTF
TGCGCCAGCAGCCAGGGACTTAGCGGGAGGCACTCTGGGGCCAACGTCCTGACTTTC
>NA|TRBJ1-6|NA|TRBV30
CAWSVRWAQGPSGSPLHF
TGTGCCTGGAGTGTTCGTTGGGCGCAGGGGCCCTCAGGTTCACCCCTCCACTTT
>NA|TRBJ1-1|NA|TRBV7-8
CASSLASFTGTEAFF
TGTGCCAGCAGCTTAGCGTCTTTCACGGGCACTGAAGCTTTCTTT
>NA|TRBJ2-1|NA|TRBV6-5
CASSYSSGEKVHEQFF
TGTGCCAGCAGTTACTCTTCGGGGGAGAAAGTCCATGAGCAGTTCTTC
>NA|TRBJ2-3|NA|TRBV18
CASSPLQGTDTQYF
TGTGCCAGCTCACCATTACAGGGCACAGATACGCAGTATTTT
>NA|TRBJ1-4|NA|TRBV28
CASSQTQGTKKLFF
TGTGCCAGCAGTCAGACCCAGGGTACAAAAAAACTGTTTTTT
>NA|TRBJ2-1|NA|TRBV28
CASSSGQGGFNEQFF
TGTGCCAGCAGTTCCGGGCAGGGGGGCTTCAATGAGCAGTTCTTC
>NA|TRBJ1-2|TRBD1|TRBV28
CASSSQGARGYTF
TGTGCCAGCAGTTCTCAGGGGGCGCGCGGCTACACCTTC
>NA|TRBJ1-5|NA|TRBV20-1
CSASQGSSGQPQHF
TGCAGTGCTAGTCAGGGGTCTTCGGGTCAGCCCCAGCATTTT
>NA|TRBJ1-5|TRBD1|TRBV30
CAWSRGRSNQPQHF
TGTGCCTGGAGTAGGGGGCGGTCCAATCAGCCCCAGCATTTT
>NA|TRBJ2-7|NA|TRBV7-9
CASSPTTGVPYEQYF
TGTGCCAGCAGCCCCACGACAGGAGTTCCCTACGAGCAGTACTTC
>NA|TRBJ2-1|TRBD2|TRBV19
CATSNPASASGGLSSYNEQFF
TGTGCCACCAGTAACCCGGCCTCGGCTAGCGGGGGCTTAAGCTCCTACAATGAGCAGTTCTTC
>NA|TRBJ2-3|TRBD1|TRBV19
CASSRPRTGADTQYF
TGTGCCAGTAGTAGACCTCGCACAGGGGCAGATACGCAGTATTTT
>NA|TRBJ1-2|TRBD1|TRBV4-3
CASSPGQGANYGYTF
TGCGCCAGCAGCCCTGGACAGGGTGCTAACTATGGCTACACCTTC
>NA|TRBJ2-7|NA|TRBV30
CAWSSGLPPYEQYF
TGTGCCTGGAGTTCGGGACTGCCTCCCTACGAGCAGTACTTC
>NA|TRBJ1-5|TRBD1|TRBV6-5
CASSHRGPGDQPQHF
TGTGCCAGCAGCCATAGGGGGCCAGGGGATCAGCCCCAGCATTTT
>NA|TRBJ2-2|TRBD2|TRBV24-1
CATGRGGTGELFF
TGTGCCACCGGTCGCGGGGGCACCGGGGAGCTGTTTTTT